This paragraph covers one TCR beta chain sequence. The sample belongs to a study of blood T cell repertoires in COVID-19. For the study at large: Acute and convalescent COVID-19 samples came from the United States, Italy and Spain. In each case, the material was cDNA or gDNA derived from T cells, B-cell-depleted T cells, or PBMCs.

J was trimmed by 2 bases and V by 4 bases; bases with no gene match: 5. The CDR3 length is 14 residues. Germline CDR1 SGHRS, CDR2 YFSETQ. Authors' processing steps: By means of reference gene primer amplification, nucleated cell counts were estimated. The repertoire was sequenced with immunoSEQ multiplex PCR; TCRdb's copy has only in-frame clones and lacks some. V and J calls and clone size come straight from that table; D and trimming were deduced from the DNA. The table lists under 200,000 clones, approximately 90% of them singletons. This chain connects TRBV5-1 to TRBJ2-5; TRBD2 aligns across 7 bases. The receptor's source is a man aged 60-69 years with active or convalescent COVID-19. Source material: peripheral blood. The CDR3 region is CASSGEGRQETQYF. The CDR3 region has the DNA TGCGCCAGCAGCGGGGAGGGGCGACAAGAGACCCAGTACTTC.